Sequencing of this T cell receptor beta chain was carried out in a study of blood T cell repertoires in COVID-19. Background on the study: Sites across the United States, Italy and Spain contributed samples from acute and convalescent COVID-19. T cells, B-cell-depleted T cells, or PBMCs supplied cDNA or gDNA.

Germline assignment: CDR1 SEHNR and CDR2 FQNEAQ (reference sequence). V dropped 2 bases and J dropped 5 bases, with 10 bases sitting between them. The CDR3 runs 14 residues. TCRdb's copy holds only in-frame clones and misses some; the assay was immunoSEQ multiplex PCR. The table shows fewer than 65,000 clones, with around four fifths occurring only once. The sample comprised peripheral blood. This TCR came from a human donor in a cohort sampled during active COVID-19. V is TRBV7-9 and J is TRBJ2-1; D is perhaps TRBD1 (5 bases). CDR3 coding DNA: TGTGCCAGCAGCTTAAGGGGCATCAACAATGAGCAGTTCTTC. It is translated as CASSLRGINNEQFF.